This T cell receptor (beta chain) was captured by sequencing in a study of a mutant IDH1 vaccine in newly diagnosed glioma. Overall study: In weeks 1, 3, 5, 7, 11, 15, 19 and 23, patients were immunized, eight times in all. Averaging approximately 40 years of age, treated patients were approximately 60% male and around 40% female. Earlier care involved radiotherapy, temozolomide, or both, and the majority received both. Beginning 4-6 weeks after radiotherapy alone, or with temozolomide cycles, vaccination took place.

Turning to this clone: Antigen unknown.

Time point specified: week 5, during vaccination. The content of each vaccine dose was 300 ug of mutant IDH1 20-mer peptide, and topical imiquimod accompanied it. Germline V gene sequence: CDR1 WSHSY, CDR2 SAAADI. The V end lost 6 bases, the J end lost 6 bases, and 9 bases lay between the germline ends. The length of the CDR3 is 13 residues. Measured with immunoSEQ multiplex PCR; TCRdb has only the in-frame clones, and not every one. The table has some 25,000 clones, 75% to 80% seen once. The rearrangement joins TRBV10-2 to TRBJ1-6; TRBD1 might be the D (5 bases). This clonotype was obtained from a man aged 35 to 55 with glioma. The specimen comprised PBMCs, sampled from a glioma patient whose treatment included an IDH1 peptide vaccine. As DNA, the CDR3 is TGCGCCAGCAGCCAGGGTGGTAATTCACCCCTCCACTTT. This codes for CASSQGGNSPLHF.